The 22 T cell receptor beta chains presented below share a single source sample, sequenced in a study of CD8+CD57+ T cells in acquired aplastic anemia. The study profiled TCR beta VDJ and CDR3 using genomic DNA as template. TCRdb analysed the reads with MiXCR anew, one entry per CDR3 protein. The table lists some 160,000 distinct CDR3 sequences, around half of them singletons. An expansion of CD8+CD57+ cells by flow cytometry had been shown in patients chosen for sequencing. Sequenced: sorted CD4+, CD8+, or CD8+CD57+ T cells (not recorded which) from PBMCs. The origin of the receptors is a human donor with aplastic anemia.

This sequence joins TRBV6-1 and TRBJ2-1, with TRBD2 matching over 10 bases. V lost 6 bases to trimming and J lost 4 bases; unmatched junction nucleotides: 6. The germline V gene has CDR1 MNHNS and CDR2 SASEGT. The CDR3 is made up of 15 amino acids. The CDR3 loop is CASRTGTSAYNEQFF. CDR3 DNA: TGTGCCAGCAGAACCGGGACTAGCGCTTACAATGAGCAGTTCTTC.

The chain recombines TRBV5-6 with TRBJ1-1; 9 bases line up with TRBD1. CDR1 is SGHDT, CDR2 YYEEEE, per germline. V shed 8 bases and J 5 bases; nucleotides not matched to a gene: 7. The CDR3 contains 13 residues. CDR3 DNA: TGTGCCAGTGGGAGACAGGGGGTGACTGAAGCTTTCTTT. Translated, it gives CASGRQGVTEAFF.

This clonotype was recorded at least ten times. The rearrangement joins TRBV7-2 to TRBJ1-5; a possible D gene is TRBD1 (5 bases). V lost 5 bases and J lost 7, with 12 bases in between. The CDR3 runs 13 residues. From germline, CDR1 is SGHTA and CDR2 FQGNSA. CDR3 bases: TGTGCCAGCAGCGTCAGGGTTCGCCAGCCCCAGCATTTT. As protein: CASSVRVRQPQHF.

This clonotype appeared a few times. It may be a read error: a sequence one base away is much more abundant. The gene calls are TRBV5-6 and TRBJ2-7; no definite D call. This CDR3 region has 15 residues. Per germline, CDR1 SGHDT and CDR2 YYEEEE. CDR3 DNA sequence: TGTGCCAGCAGCTTATCGCAGGTGCGCTCCTGCGAGCAGTACTTC. Translating it yields CASSLSQVRSCEQYF.

This chain connects TRBV10-2 to TRBJ2-2, with 11 bases matching TRBD2. CDR3 length equals 17 residues. The junction had 7 bases not matched to a gene; V was cut back by 4 bases and J by 3 bases. CDR1 is WSHSY, CDR2 SAAADI, per germline. CDR3 protein: CASSGELAGVDTGELFF. The DNA for the CDR3 is TGCGCCAGCAGTGGGGAACTAGCGGGAGTCGACACCGGGGAGCTGTTTTTT.

There are many counts of this clonotype. This sequence joins TRBV5-6 and TRBJ1-1; D is ambiguous. Germline-derived CDR1 and CDR2 are SGHDT and YYEEEE. The germline V and J ends were trimmed by 0 bases and 5 bases, with 5 bases remaining between them. The CDR3 length is 12 residues. The CDR3 DNA reads as TGTGCCAGCAGCTTGGGGAGAACTGAAGCTTTCTTT. The encoded protein is CASSLGRTEAFF. The full variable domain, its missing parts supplied by reference TRBV5-6 and TRBJ1-1, is DAGVTQSPTHLIKTRGQQVTLRCSPKSGHDTVSWYQQALGQGPQFIFQYYEEEERQRGNFPDRFSGHQFPNYSSELNVNALLLGDSALYLCASSLGRTEAFFGQGTRLTVV.

The table lists this clonotype with a few counts. The chain carries TRBV6-1 and TRBJ2-1; 8 positions agree with TRBD2. From germline, CDR1 is MNHNS and CDR2 SASEGT. V was pared by 6 bases and J by 7 bases, with 11 bases of the junction left unmatched. The CDR3 is 15 amino acids. The chain's CDR3 is CASRMSGGPMNEQFF. The CDR3 nucleotides are TGTGCCAGCAGAATGTCGGGAGGGCCTATGAATGAGCAGTTCTTC.

This chain uses TRBV3-1 with TRBJ1-4; a possible D gene is TRBD1 (5 bases). V was pared by 4 bases and J by 7 bases, with 13 bases between. Germline loops: CDR1 LGHDT, CDR2 YNNKEL (reference sequence). The CDR3 totals 14 residues. CDR3 coding DNA: TGTGCCAGCAGCCTTAAAGGGACGCTTGAAAAACTGTTTTTT. Protein: CASSLKGTLEKLFF.

This clonotype was observed at least ten times. The rearrangement links TRBV6-5 to TRBJ1-1; D perhaps matches TRBD1 (5 bases). Germline CDR1 and CDR2: MNHEY and SVGAGI. Trimming took off 2 bases at V and 1 base at J, with 5 bases between the two ends. The CDR3 is made up of 13 amino acids. The CDR3 reads CASSYDRNTEAFF. The CDR3 nucleotides are TGTGCCAGCAGTTACGACAGGAACACTGAAGCTTTCTTT.

The rearrangement uses TRBV19 and TRBJ1-1, with 7 bases matching TRBD1. The CDR3 consists of 13 residues. With V trimmed by 5 bases and J by 4 bases, 4 bases remained unmatched. CDR1 and CDR2 (germline): LNHDA, SQIVND (reference sequence). The CDR3 loop reads CASSEGAGTEAFF. For the CDR3, the DNA is TGTGCCAGTAGTGAGGGGGCTGGCACTGAAGCTTTCTTT.

The CDR3 is CASSIRDRGSEAFF. Here the CDR3 DNA reads TGTGCCAGTAGTATTCGTGACAGGGGATCTGAAGCTTTCTTT. The chain couples TRBV19 to TRBJ1-1; 8 nucleotides line up with TRBD1. The germline gives CDR1 LNHDA, CDR2 SQIVND (reference sequence). This CDR3 spans 14 amino acids. V dropped 3 bases and J dropped 6; count of bases not matched to a gene: 6.

This chain joins TRBV19 and TRBJ2-3, with 8 nucleotides matching TRBD1. The CDR3 runs to 17 residues. V was pared by 3 bases and J by 4 bases, with 12 bases of the junction left unmatched. CDR1 is LNHDA and CDR2 is SQIVND in the germline V gene (reference sequence). The CDR3 bases are TGTGCCAGTAGTATCTCCCATAGGACAGGGTTAGCAGATACGCAGTATTTT. Amino acids: CASSISHRTGLADTQYF.

The chain recombines TRBV3-1 with TRBJ2-3; 11 positions agree with TRBD2. The trim removed 4 bases at V and 2 bases at J, leaving 5 bases unmatched. The CDR3 runs to 16 residues. The germline CDR1 and CDR2 sequences are LGHDT and YNNKEL (reference sequence). DNA of the CDR3: TGTGCCAGCAGCCCTCTAGCGGGGGGCCTCACAGATACGCAGTATTTT. Protein product: CASSPLAGGLTDTQYF.

This clonotype has ten or more counts. The CDR3 reads CASTPGPGDQPQHF. CDR3 sequence (DNA): TGTGCCAGCACCCCCGGTCCGGGGGATCAGCCCCAGCATTTT. V is TRBV5-4 and J is TRBJ1-5; TRBD1 is a possible D gene (5 bases). Looked up from germline, CDR1 is SGHNT and CDR2 is YYREEE (reference sequence). V shed 6 bases and J shed 5 bases, with 15 bases lying between them. The CDR3 has 14 amino acids.

This clonotype appeared a single time. One junction end does not reproduce the germline sequence, and a read error may be involved. This chain uses TRBV9 with TRBJ2-7, with D perhaps matching TRBD1 (5 bases). From germline, CDR1 is SGDLS and CDR2 YYNGEE. The CDR3 spans 12 residues. CDR3 in amino acids: CASSVSGQEQYF. For the CDR3, the DNA is TGTGCCAGCAGCGTATCAGGGCAAGAGCAGTACTTT.

To note about this clonotype: A read error may be the cause here, since a much bigger clone is one base away. The rearrangement joins TRBV5-5 to TRBJ1-1; no definite D call. The CDR3 runs 14 residues. Trimming took off 0 bases at V and 0 bases at J, with 6 bases between the two ends. Germline values: CDR1 SGHKS, CDR2 YYEKEE (reference sequence). CDR3: CASSLDRLNTEAFF. In DNA, the CDR3 is TGTGCCAGCAGCTTGGACAGACTGAACACTGAAGCTTTCTTT.

This clonotype showed up many times. The chain links TRBV7-2 to TRBJ1-4; 8 nucleotides agree with TRBD1. This CDR3 contains 15 residues. V trimming: 1 base; J trimming: 5 bases; junction bases outside the gene matches: 3. CDR1 and CDR2 (germline): SGHTA, FQGNSA. The CDR3 protein is CASSLGTGRNEKLFF. The CDR3 nucleotides read TGTGCCAGCAGCTTAGGGACAGGGAGAAATGAAAAACTGTTTTTT.

This clonotype was picked up many times. The chain uses TRBV6-6 and TRBJ1-5, with D uncertain. CDR1 is MNHNY and CDR2 is SVGAGI in the germline V gene (reference sequence). This CDR3 comprises 12 residues. V lost 5 bases and J 7 bases, leaving 9 bases between the germline ends. In nucleotides, the CDR3 is TGTGCCAGCAGTCACGGCGGCCAGCCCCAGCATTTT. It specifies CASSHGGQPQHF.

This clonotype occurred a few times. Being one base from a much bigger clone, this may be a read error. This chain connects TRBV6-1 to TRBJ2-3; D is undetermined. V lost 4 bases and J 8 bases, leaving 19 bases between the germline ends. The CDR3 length is 15 residues. CDR1 is MNHNS, CDR2 SASEGT, per germline. CDR3 region: CASSGASVGAGTQYF. For the CDR3, the DNA is TGTGCCAGCAGTGGGGCGTCGGTGGGCGCAGGTACGCAGTATTTT.

This chain joins TRBV7-3 and TRBJ2-3; possibly TRBD2 for D (6 bases). This CDR3 spans 15 amino acids. V gave up 4 bases and J gave up 11 bases, with 22 bases separating them. Germline lookup yields CDR1 SGHTA and CDR2 FQGTGA. The CDR3 region is CASSYAGSSYNEQYF. CDR3 sequence (DNA): TGTGCCAGCAGCTATGCGGGGAGCTCCTACAATGAGCAGTATTTT.

This clonotype has only one observation. The chain joins TRBV29-1 to TRBJ2-7; D is perhaps TRBD1 (6 bases). The length of the CDR3 is 11 residues. With 4 bases removed from V and 6 bases from J, the gap between germline ends came to 10 bases. CDR1 and CDR2 from the germline V gene are SQVTM and ANQGSEA. CDR3 in amino acids: CSVGYRAEQYF. The CDR3 DNA reads as TGCAGCGTTGGGTACAGGGCCGAGCAGTACTTC.

This clonotype was detected ten times or more. This sequence joins TRBV29-1 and TRBJ2-7; TRBD1 agrees at 9 bases. The CDR3 contains 14 residues. The V gene's germline CDR1 is SQVTM and CDR2 ANQGSEA. V shed 7 bases and J 3 bases; nucleotides not matched to a gene: 10. The CDR3 is CSAVVGTGLYEQYF. Written as DNA, the CDR3 is TGCAGCGCCGTCGTCGGGACAGGGCTCTACGAGCAGTACTTC.